These T cell receptor beta chains were read from a single sample in a study of T cell repertoires in cytomegalovirus infection. In TCRdb, the reads were re-called with MiXCR into one record per CDR3 protein. The sample lists almost 550,000 distinct CDR3 sequences; 16% were seen once. The sample taken for sequencing was CD8+ T cells from PBMCs. All receptors come from a human donor in good health (CMV status not recorded). Some clones in this sample may be carry-over from other donors' samples. CDR3s include the opening cysteine and the closing phenylalanine or tryptophan. Fields, in order: CDR3 protein, CDR3 DNA, J gene, V gene, D gene, clone size. The D gene is left open where the match is weak. Size is omitted from some rows. Given values are once, few, many or a class for expanded clones.

CDR3: CASSPRQGVLGNEQFF
DNA: TGTGCCAGCAGCCCCCGACAGGGGGTTCTAGGAAATGAGCAGTTCTTC
J: TRBJ2-1
V: TRBV7-9
D: TRBD1
size: many

CDR3: CASSTRGAGYSIGNEQFF
DNA: TGTGCCAGCAGCACCCGAGGGGCGGGGTATTCCATCGGCAATGAGCAGTTCTTC
J: TRBJ2-1
V: TRBV7-8
D: .
size: many

CDR3: CASSPGTGPPNTEAFF
DNA: TGTGCCAGCAGCCCCGGGACAGGGCCGCCGAACACTGAAGCTTTCTTT
J: TRBJ1-1
V: TRBV12-3/TRBV12-4
D: TRBD1
size: many

CDR3: CAWAGASAGELFF
DNA: TGTGCCTGGGCGGGGGCGTCCGCCGGGGAGCTGTTTTTT
J: TRBJ2-2
V: TRBV30
D: .
size: few

CDR3: CASSPHRSSYEQYF
DNA: TGTGCCAGTAGCCCGCACAGGAGCTCCTACGAGCAGTACTTC
J: TRBJ2-7
V: TRBV19
D: .
size: .

CDR3: CASSLGGGTGTGGNEQFF
DNA: TGTGCCAGCAGCTTAGGAGGCGGTACCGGGACAGGGGGCAATGAGCAGTTCTTC
J: TRBJ2-1
V: TRBV7-6
D: TRBD1
size: few

CDR3: CASSVGAGQGPGQFF
DNA: TGTGCCAGCAGCGTAGGGGCGGGACAGGGGCCCGGGCAGTTCTTC
J: TRBJ2-1
V: TRBV9
D: TRBD1
size: .

CDR3: CSASLERDRFF
DNA: TGCAGTGCTAGCCTTGAGCGGGACCGGTTCTTC
J: TRBJ2-1
V: TRBV20-1
D: TRBD2
size: .

CDR3: CASSFTMDLEGGELFF
DNA: TGTGCCAGCAGCTTTACCATGGACCTAGAGGGCGGGGAGCTGTTTTTT
J: TRBJ2-2
V: TRBV7-9
D: .
size: .

CDR3: CASSYSRDWRSFYEQYF
DNA: TGTGCCAGCAGTTACTCCAGGGACTGGAGGTCTTTCTACGAGCAGTACTTC
J: TRBJ2-7
V: TRBV6-6
D: .
size: few

CDR3: CASSLSLRQETQYF
DNA: TGTGCCAGCAGTTTATCCCTCCGCCAAGAGACCCAGTACTTC
J: TRBJ2-5
V: TRBV12-3/TRBV12-4
D: .
size: .